This T cell receptor (beta chain) comes out of a study of OX40 agonist ivuxolimab in advanced cancers. The overall study: Cohort: more than 75% men, mean age approximately 66, aged about 23 to 80.

The assay was immunoSEQ multiplex PCR, and TCRdb's table has in-frame clones only and misses some. The table has under 90,000 clones, roughly 91% seen once. The CDR3 runs 15 residues. The V end was cut by 6 bases, the J end by 1 base, with 15 bases between. Germline CDR1 is MNHNY and CDR2 is SVGAGI (reference sequence). The rearrangement uses TRBV6-6 and TRBJ1-1, with D unclear. This receptor was identified in an adult with an advanced solid tumor such as melanoma, head and neck, liver or kidney cancer. The sample in question was CD4+ or CD8+ T cells sorted from blood, obtained in a trial of the OX40 agonist ivuxolimab. The CDR3 here is CASSLPRMENTEAFF. The CDR3 nucleotides read TGTGCCAGCAGCCTCCCAAGGATGGAGAACACTGAAGCTTTCTTT.